The sequence of this TCR beta chain was determined in a study of shared clonotypes between healthy human individuals. In the case of this clone: The antigen remains unidentified.

Trimming at V came to 5 bases and at J to 4 bases, leaving 7 bases not matched to a gene. This CDR3 region has 15 residues. Germline-derived CDR1 and CDR2 are SGHAT and FQDESV (reference sequence). It was on ten immunoSEQ deep assay plates that unsorted PBMC DNA was sequenced. The method was immunoSEQ multiplex PCR; TCRdb's version includes in-frame clones alone and lacks a portion of them. Of approximately 500,000 clones listed, 75% to 85% are singletons. Findings and limits, study-wide: Limited genetic and exposure-history diversity came from having few donors.

Input material: PBMCs. The receptor comes from a woman aged 35 to 49 in good health. Some clones in this sample may be carry-over from other donors' samples. The chain employs TRBV11-1 and TRBJ2-3; 9 bases are a match to TRBD2. Here the CDR3 reads CASSPRTSDADTQYF. As DNA, the CDR3 is TGTGCCAGCAGCCCCCGGACTAGCGACGCAGATACGCAGTATTTT. Based on the CDR3 plus reference TRBV11-1 and TRBJ2-3, the full variable domain is EAEVAQSPRYKITEKSQAVAFWCDPISGHATLYWYRQILGQGPELLVQFQDESVVDDSQLPKDRFSAERLKGVDSTLKIQPAELGDSAMYLCASSPRTSDADTQYFGPGTRLTVL.